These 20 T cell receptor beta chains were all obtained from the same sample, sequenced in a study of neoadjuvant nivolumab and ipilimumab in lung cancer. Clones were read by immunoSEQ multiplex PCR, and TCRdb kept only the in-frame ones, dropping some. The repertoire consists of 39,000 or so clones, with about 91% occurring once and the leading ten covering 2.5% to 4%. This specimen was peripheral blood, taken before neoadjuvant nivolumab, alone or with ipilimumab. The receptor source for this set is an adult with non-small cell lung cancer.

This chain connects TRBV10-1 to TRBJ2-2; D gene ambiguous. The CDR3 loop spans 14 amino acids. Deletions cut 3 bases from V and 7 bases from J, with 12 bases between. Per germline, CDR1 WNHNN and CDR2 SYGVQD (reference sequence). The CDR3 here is CASSDPLFDGELFF. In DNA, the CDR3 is TGCGCCAGCAGTGACCCCCTCTTTGACGGGGAGCTGTTTTTT.

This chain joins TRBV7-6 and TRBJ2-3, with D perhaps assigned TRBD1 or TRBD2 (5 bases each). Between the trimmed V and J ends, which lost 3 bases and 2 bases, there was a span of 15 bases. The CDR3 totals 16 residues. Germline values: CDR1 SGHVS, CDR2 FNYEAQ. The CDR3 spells CASSLGLAGPTDTQYF. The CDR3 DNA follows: TGTGCCAGCAGCTTGGGGCTTGCGGGTCCCACAGATACGCAGTATTTT. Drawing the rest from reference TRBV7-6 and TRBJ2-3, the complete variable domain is GAGVSQSPRYKVTKRGQDVALRCDPISGHVSLYWYRQALGQGPEFLTYFNYEAQQDKSGLPNDRFSAERPEGSISTLTIQRTEQRDSAMYRCASSLGLAGPTDTQYFGPGTRLTVL.

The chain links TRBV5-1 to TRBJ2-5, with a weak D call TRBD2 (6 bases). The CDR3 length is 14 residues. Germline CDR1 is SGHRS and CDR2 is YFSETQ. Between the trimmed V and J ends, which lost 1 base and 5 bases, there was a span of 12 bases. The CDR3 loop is CASSLSGSGETQYF. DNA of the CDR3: TGCGCCAGCAGCTTGTCCGGGAGTGGGGAGACCCAGTACTTC.

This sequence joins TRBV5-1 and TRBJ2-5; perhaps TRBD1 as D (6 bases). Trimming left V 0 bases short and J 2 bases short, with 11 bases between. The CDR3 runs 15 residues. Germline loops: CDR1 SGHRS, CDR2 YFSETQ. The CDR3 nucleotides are TGCGCCAGCAGCTTGGTGGGGGCAATACAAGAGACCCAGTACTTC. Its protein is CASSLVGAIQETQYF.

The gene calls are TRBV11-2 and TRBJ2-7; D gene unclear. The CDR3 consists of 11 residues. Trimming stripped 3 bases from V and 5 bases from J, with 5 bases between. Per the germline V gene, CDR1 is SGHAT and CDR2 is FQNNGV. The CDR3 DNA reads TGTGCCAGCAGCTTTTTAGACGAGCAGTACTTC. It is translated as CASSFLDEQYF.

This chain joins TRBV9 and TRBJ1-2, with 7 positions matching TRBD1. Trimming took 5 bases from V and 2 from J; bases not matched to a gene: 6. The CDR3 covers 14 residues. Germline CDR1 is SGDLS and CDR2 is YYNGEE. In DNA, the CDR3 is TGTGCCAGCAGGGAAGGGACAGAAAACTATGGCTACACCTTC. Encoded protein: CASREGTENYGYTF.

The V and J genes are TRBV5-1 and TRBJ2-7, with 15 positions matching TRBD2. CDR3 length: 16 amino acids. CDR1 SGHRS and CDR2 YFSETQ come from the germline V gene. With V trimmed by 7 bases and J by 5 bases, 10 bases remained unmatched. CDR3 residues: CASGGTSGRLMDEQYF. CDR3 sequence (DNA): TGCGCCAGCGGCGGGACTAGCGGGAGGTTGATGGACGAGCAGTACTTC.

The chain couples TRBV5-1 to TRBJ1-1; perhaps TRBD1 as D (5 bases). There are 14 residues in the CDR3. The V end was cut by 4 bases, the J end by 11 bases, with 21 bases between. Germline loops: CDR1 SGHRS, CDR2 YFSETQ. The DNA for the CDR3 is TGCGCCAGCAGCCCAAATACGGGGGGGACTTTTGCTTTCTTT. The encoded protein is CASSPNTGGTFAFF.

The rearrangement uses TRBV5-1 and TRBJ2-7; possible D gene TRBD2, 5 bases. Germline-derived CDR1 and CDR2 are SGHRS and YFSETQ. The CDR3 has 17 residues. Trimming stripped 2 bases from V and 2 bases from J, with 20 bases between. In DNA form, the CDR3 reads TGCGCCAGCAGCTTAGTAGGAGGTGCAGAAGTACCCTACGAGCAGTACTTC. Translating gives CASSLVGGAEVPYEQYF.

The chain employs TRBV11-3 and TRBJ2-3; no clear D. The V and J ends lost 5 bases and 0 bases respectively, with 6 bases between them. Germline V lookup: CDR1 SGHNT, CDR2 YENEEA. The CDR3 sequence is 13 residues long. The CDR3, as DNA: TGTGCCAGCAGCCAAGGGAGCACAGATACGCAGTATTTT. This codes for CASSQGSTDTQYF.

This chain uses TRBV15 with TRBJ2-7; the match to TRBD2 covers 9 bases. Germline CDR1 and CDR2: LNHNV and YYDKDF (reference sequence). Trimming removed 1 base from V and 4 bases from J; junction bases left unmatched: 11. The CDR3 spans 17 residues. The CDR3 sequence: CATSRAASGTGEYEQYF. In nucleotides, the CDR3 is TGTGCCACCAGCAGAGCGGCTAGCGGGACTGGGGAATACGAGCAGTACTTC. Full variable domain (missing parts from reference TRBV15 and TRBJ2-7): DAMVIQNPRYQVTQFGKPVTLSCSQTLNHNVMYWYQQKSSQAPKLLFHYYDKDFNNEADTPDNFQSRRPNTSFCFLDIRSPGLGDTAMYLCATSRAASGTGEYEQYFGPGTRLTVT.

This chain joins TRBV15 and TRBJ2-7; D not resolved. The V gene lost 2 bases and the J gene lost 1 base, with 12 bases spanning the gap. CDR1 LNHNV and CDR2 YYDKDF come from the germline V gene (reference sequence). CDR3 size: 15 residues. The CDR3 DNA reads TGTGCCACCAGCAGAACTACCGACGGTTCCTACGAGCAGTACTTC. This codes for CATSRTTDGSYEQYF.

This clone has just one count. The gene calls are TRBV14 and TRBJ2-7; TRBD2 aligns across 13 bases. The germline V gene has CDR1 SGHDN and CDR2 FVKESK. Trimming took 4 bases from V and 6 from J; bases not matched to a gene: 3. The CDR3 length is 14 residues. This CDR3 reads CASSRTSGSFEQYF. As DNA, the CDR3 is TGTGCCAGCAGCCGGACTAGCGGGAGTTTCGAGCAGTACTTC.

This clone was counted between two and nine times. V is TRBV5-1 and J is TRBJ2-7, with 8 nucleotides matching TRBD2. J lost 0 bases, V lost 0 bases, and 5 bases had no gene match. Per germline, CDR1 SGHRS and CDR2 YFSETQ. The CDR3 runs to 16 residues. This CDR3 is CASSLEAGASSYEQYF. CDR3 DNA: TGCGCCAGCAGCTTGGAAGCGGGAGCGTCCTCCTACGAGCAGTACTTC.

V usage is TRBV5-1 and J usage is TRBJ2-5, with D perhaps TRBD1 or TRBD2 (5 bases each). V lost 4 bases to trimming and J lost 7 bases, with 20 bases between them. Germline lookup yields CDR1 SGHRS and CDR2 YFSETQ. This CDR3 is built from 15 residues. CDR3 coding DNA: TGCGCCAGCAGCATGGGACGGGCCTTCTTCGGGACCCAGTACTTC. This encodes CASSMGRAFFGTQYF.

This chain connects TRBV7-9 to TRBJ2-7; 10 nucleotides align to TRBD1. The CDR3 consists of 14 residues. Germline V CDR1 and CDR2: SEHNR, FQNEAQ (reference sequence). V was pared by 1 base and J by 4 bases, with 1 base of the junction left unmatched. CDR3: CASSLGDRGYEQYF. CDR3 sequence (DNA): TGTGCCAGCAGCTTAGGGGACAGGGGTTACGAGCAGTACTTC.

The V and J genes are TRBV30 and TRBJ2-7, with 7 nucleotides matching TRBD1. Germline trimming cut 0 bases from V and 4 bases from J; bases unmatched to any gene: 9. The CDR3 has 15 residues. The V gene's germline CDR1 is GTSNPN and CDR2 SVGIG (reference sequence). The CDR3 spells CAWSVQGMPPYEQYF. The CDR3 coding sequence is TGTGCCTGGAGTGTACAGGGGATGCCTCCATACGAGCAGTACTTC.

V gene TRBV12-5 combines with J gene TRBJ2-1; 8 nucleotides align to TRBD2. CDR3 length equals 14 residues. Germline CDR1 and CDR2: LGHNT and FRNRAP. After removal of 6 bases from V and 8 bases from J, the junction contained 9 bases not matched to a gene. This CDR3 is CASGRERESDEQFF. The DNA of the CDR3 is TGTGCTAGTGGCCGGGAGCGGGAGAGCGATGAGCAGTTCTTC.

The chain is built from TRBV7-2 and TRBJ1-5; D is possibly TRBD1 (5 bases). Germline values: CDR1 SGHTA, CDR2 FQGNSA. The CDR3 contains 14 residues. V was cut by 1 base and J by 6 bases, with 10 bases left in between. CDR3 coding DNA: TGTGCCAGCAGCTTAGGAGGGGCCGGTCAGCCCCAGCATTTT. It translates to CASSLGGAGQPQHF. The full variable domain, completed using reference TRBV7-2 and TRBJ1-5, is GAGVSQSPSNKVTEKGKDVELRCDPISGHTALYWYRQSLGQGLEFLIYFQGNSAPDKSGLPSDRFSAERTGGSVSTLTIQRTQQEDSAVYLCASSLGGAGQPQHFGDGTRLSIL.

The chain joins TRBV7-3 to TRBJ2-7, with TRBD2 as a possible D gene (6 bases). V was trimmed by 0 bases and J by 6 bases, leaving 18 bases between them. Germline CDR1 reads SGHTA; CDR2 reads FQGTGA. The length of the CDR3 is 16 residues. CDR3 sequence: CASSLTATGSSIEQYF. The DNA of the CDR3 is TGTGCCAGCAGCTTAACTGCCACCGGGAGCTCCATCGAGCAGTACTTC.